This TCR beta chain was recorded in a study of cytomegalovirus exposure and HLA in healthy donors (dated by TCRdb to about 2017). At the level of the whole study: An earlier analysis of approximately 600 of the donors reported roughly 270 Gb of sequence data and around 110 million unique TCR beta sequences from 190 million or so T cells. Approximately 310 gigabases of sequencing data and 80 million or so unique TCR sequences were included in an early release covering under 650 HLA-typed donors. In the later analysis, no new phenotypic data were used to find candidate immune exposures; instead, reliance was placed on TCR beta sequences and their occurrence across donors. All discovery cohort repertoires had been generated using a single sequencing platform. Class I and class II HLA loci were covered by the typing at four-digit resolution. Using immunosequencing, the study profiled T cell repertoires from some 670 subjects and related those repertoires to cytomegalovirus serostatus. High-throughput TCR immunosequencing, statistical association of individual TCRs with disease status, and machine learning were combined to predict cytomegalovirus infection status. Donor age, sex, ethnicity and CMV serostatus were collected together with the repertoire data. A later analysis re-examined previously published TCR beta repertoires from just over 650 donors and added high-resolution HLA genotyping to investigate patterns of TCR occurrence. The study was designed to test whether signatures of past pathogen exposure could be identified by cataloging public T cell receptors. A later genetic analysis used genome-wide SNP genotypes for 398 of the 666 donors, treating that subset as a discovery cohort. An earlier analysis of about 600 of the donors used high-throughput TCR beta sequencing to judge whether each TCR beta V gene segment behaved as functional or pseudogenic. The number of typed donors differed by locus: about 629-630 for A, B, C, DRB1 and DQB1; some 540 for DQA1; approximately 610 for DPA1; and some 450 for DPB1. Five DR-DQ haplotypes were treated as single units for association and clustering because of strong linkage in the cohort. Among 398 genotyped donors of the cohort, an average of around 240,000 unique TCR beta nucleotide sequences were sequenced per donor, roughly a sixth of them non-productive. The genetic ancestry cluster associated with self-reported Caucasian donors included over 80% of the approximately 410 genotyped donors. In addition to the first cohort of around 670 subjects, a separate validation cohort of 100 to 150 different subjects was used. Overall results and qualifications from the work: Most TCR sequences were seen in very few donors, while some public TCRs were found in many individuals. Because HLA typing was unavailable for some donors at each locus, only the typed subset was used in association tests. Three of the identified cytomegalovirus-associated TCR beta chains were confirmed in vitro to be specific for cytomegalovirus antigens. In this cohort, only TCR beta chains were sequenced, and detectable features were limited by the absence of alpha or paired-chain data. Compared with the roughly 600-donor mean, donors in an Asian-associated ancestry cluster had fewer N-insertions in productive TCRs, according to a later genetic analysis. At a false discovery rate of 0.05, a later analysis linked under 20,000 TCR beta sequences to specific HLA alleles. A later analysis found that HLA-associated TCR beta chains were more clonally expanded and had lower generation probabilities than equally common non-associated chains. Strong co-occurrence of HLA alleles, especially DR and DQ, made assigning TCR associations to individual alleles difficult. A further reported finding was that TCR beta sequences accurately predicted the HLA-A and HLA-B alleles for most subjects in the first cohort. Several of the top co-occurrence clusters appeared to be linked to parvovirus B19, influenza, CMV and Epstein-Barr virus, according to a later analysis. In a later analysis, TCR association rates were found to vary across HLA loci, with the most associated TCRs seen for DRB1 alleles and the fewest for HLA-C alleles. A cluster of highly shared sequence variants was judged likely to be a technical artifact of the sequencing pipeline. Correlated functional status among segregating V segments might be attributable to linkage disequilibrium, but an unknown experimental factor could not be ruled out. A later analysis found that most CMV-associated TCR beta chains appeared HLA-restricted, with HLA associations seemingly driven largely by CMV exposure. In an earlier analysis of 587 of the donors, most TCR beta V segments appeared in productive rearrangements about 87% or about 30% of the time, broadly matching IMGT annotations. An association between a missense DCLRE1C variant and V-gene and J-gene trimming of TCR beta chains was found in a later genetic analysis and replicated in an independent cohort. The classifier was reported to diagnose cytomegalovirus status with high specificity and sensitivity in both the original cohort and the validation cohort. Sequencing depth was assumed to be roughly uniform across donors in the presence/absence analyses, though that assumption may not hold. Because counts were too low, about 17 rarely observed V segments, including chromosome 9 orphons, were excluded from the earlier analysis of 587 of the donors. In the study, some 160 TCR beta chains were listed as associated with cytomegalovirus. Some IMGT-functional V segments, including TRBV6-2 and TRBV6-3, could not be told apart with the 87-base-pair reads, so those segments were excluded. It was suggested by the authors that the approach could potentially be generalized to other disease states and immunological phenotypes. CMV serostatus was the only immune exposure information available for the cohort.

The library was made by the immunoSEQ multiplex PCR assay. A mixture of 60 forward primers for TCR Vbeta segments and 13 reverse primers for TCR Jbeta segments was used in the multiplex PCR. A multiplex PCR assay on genomic DNA amplified the CDR3 region of rearranged TCR beta genes. The amplified TCR beta libraries were sequenced on the Illumina HiSeq System as 87-base-pair reads. Turning to the authors' computational methods: In a later analysis, some 80 million unique TCR beta chains were counted across the approximately 640 repertoires, and roughly 10 million of these chains were shared by at least two donors. Raw reads were error-corrected and collapsed into unique sequences by a nearest-neighbor algorithm in which closely related sequences were merged to remove PCR and sequencing errors. To assign V, D and J gene segments, CDR3 sequences were aligned to IMGT reference sequences. For a sequence to be retained, at least a six-nucleotide match to both a V gene segment and a J gene segment was required. Rearrangements were called productive when the CDR3 lacked stop codons and stayed in frame with V and J; all others were non-productive. Following IMGT convention, CDR3 was defined as the stretch from the second conserved V-encoded cysteine to the conserved J-encoded phenylalanine. In an earlier analysis of just under 600 of the donors, sequences lacking an unambiguous match to a single V gene segment were excluded. An earlier analysis of a few hundred of the donors called V segments functional above 56.7% productive rearrangements and segregating when the between-donor standard deviation exceeded 5%. To diagnose cytomegalovirus status from the catalog of TCR beta chain sequences, a statistical classification framework was built. In a later analysis, TCR nucleotide sequences were compared against IMGT/GENE-DB human TR gene sequences so that V and J genes could be assigned. In a later analysis, CDR3 sequences and most-parsimonious VDJ recombination scenarios were assigned using the TCRdist pipeline. In a later analysis, every TCR beta chain was defined by the combination of its CDR3 amino acid sequence and its V-gene family, and reads without a unique V-gene family were dropped. In a later analysis, 450 to 600 highly shared, low-generation-probability nucleotide sequences were removed to address suspected cross-contamination and a sequencing artifact. In a later analysis, a clonal expansion index for each public chain was calculated from normalized within-repertoire ranks of inferred template counts. A later analysis computed generation probabilities with a VDJ recombination model fitted to out-of-frame rearrangements, and checked the results against IGoR. A later analysis scored TCR-TCR, TCR-HLA and TCR-CMV co-occurrence with hypergeometric tests, applying a repertoire-size bias correction to TCR pairs. False discovery rates were estimated in a later analysis by permuting HLA or CMV assignments 20 times. A later analysis grouped co-occurring TCRs with DBSCAN, adding TCRdist sequence similarity when clustering within HLA-allele-positive subsets. Repertoires with fewer than 30,000 or more than 120,000 public chains, plus five repertoires with anomalous nucleotide sharing, were excluded from co-occurrence clustering. The table comes from immuneACCESS by way of TCRdb, which keeps in-frame sequences with V and J called. Part of the clones is missing from these tables; in studies checked, under half for an unresolved V gene and the rest for unknown reasons. V, J and clone size are those of that table, while D and trimming were read from the DNA. In all, the sample holds tens of thousands of clones, and more than 65% of those were seen once. Roughly 3% of the sample is taken by the ten largest.

Remarks on this clone: The antigen it binds to is not known. One base away there is no much larger clone; base qualities are not given.

The cohort was made up of 650 to 700 healthy bone marrow donors. All cohort members were sampled while nominally healthy, although unrecorded immune exposures were likely present. The donor was CMV seronegative and was included in the group of 352 seronegative cohort members. Every donor gave a peripheral blood sample, and the peripheral blood mononuclear cells from that sample were used for TCR beta sequencing. Genomic DNA extraction from the blood cell samples was performed with the Qiagen DNeasy Blood Extraction Kit. The germline V gene (reference sequence) provides CDR1 SEHNR and CDR2 FQNEAQ. Trimming at the junction amounts to 0 bases on V and 0 bases on J, and the germline ends lie 11 bases apart. The CDR3 numbers 17 residues from cysteine through phenylalanine. Only the CDR3 DNA is retained, 51 bases long and in frame from the first base.

The chain uses TRBV7-9 and TRBJ1-4; a tentative D call is TRBD1 (5 bases match). Material for sequencing was PBMCs. This clonotype was obtained from a young woman in good health and CMV-seronegative. The DNA sequence is TGTGCCAGCAGCTTAGCAGGGGTCTTCGCAACTAATGAAAAACTGTTTTTT. This is translated as CASSLAGVFATNEKLFF.